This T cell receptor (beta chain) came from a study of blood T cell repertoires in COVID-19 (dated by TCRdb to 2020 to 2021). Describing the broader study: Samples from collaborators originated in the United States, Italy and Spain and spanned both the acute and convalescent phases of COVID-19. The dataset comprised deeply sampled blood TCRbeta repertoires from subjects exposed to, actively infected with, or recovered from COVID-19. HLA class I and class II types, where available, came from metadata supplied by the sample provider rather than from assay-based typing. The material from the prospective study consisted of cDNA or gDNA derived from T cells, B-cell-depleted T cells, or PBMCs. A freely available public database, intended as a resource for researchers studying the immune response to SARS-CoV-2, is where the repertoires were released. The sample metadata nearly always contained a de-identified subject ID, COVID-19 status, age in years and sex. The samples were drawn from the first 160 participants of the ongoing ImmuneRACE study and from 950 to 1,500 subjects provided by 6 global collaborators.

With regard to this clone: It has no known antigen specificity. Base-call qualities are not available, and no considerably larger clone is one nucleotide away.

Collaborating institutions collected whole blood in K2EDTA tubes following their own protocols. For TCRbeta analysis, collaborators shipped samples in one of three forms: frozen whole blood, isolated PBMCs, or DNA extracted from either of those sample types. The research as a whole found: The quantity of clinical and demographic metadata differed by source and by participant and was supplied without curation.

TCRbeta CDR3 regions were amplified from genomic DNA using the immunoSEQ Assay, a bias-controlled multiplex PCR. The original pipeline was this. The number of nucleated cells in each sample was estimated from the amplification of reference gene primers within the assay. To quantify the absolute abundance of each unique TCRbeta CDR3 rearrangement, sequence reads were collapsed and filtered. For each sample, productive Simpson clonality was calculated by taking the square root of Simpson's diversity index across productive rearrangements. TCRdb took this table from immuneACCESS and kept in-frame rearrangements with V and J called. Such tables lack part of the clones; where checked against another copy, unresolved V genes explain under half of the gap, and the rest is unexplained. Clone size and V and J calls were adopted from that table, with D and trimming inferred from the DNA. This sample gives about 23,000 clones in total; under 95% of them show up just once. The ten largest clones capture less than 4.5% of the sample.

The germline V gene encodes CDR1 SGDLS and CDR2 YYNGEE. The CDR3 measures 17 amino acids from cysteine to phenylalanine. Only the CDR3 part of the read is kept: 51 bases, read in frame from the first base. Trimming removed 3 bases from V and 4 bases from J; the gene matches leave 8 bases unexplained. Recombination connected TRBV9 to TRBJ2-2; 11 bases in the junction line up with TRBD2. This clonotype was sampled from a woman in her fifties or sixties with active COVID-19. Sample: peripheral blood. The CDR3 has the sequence CASSATSGSVGTGELFF. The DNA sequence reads TGTGCCAGCAGCGCAACTAGCGGGAGCGTCGGCACCGGGGAGCTGTTTTTT.